These 28 T cell receptor beta chains originate from one sample sequenced in a study of technical replicates of blood from several donors. The data were produced by immunoSEQ multiplex PCR, yet TCRdb's version contains in-frame clones alone and is incomplete. Here the sample spans 60,000 to 75,000 clones, under 98% being singletons. The sequenced sample consisted of T cells isolated from PBMCs. The receptors come from a human donor in good health.

CDR3 coding DNA: TGTGCCAGCAGGCTAGCGGGAGCTGAGTACGAGCAGTACTTC. It translates to CASRLAGAEYEQYF. The chain links TRBV28 to TRBJ2-7; 10 bases align to TRBD2. This CDR3 spans 14 amino acids. J lost 4 bases, V lost 6 bases, and 6 bases had no gene match. CDR1 is MDHEN and CDR2 is SYDVKM in the germline V gene. The full variable domain, with the rest looked up from reference TRBV28 and TRBJ2-7, is DVKVTQSSRYLVKRTGEKVFLECVQDMDHENMFWYRQDPGLGLRLIYFSYDVKMKEKGDIPEGYSVSREKKERFSLILESASTNQTSMYLCASRLAGAEYEQYFGPGTRLTVT.

The rearrangement links TRBV5-1 to TRBJ1-2; D is possibly TRBD1 (5 bases). This CDR3 contains 12 residues. Germline CDR1 SGHRS, CDR2 YFSETQ. V was trimmed by 4 bases and J by 6 bases, leaving 10 bases between them. CDR3 in DNA: TGCGCCAGCAGCGAGGACATACATGGCTACACCTTC. This translates into CASSEDIHGYTF.

The table lists this clone with a count of one. The rearrangement joins TRBV30 to TRBJ1-2, with TRBD1 matching 10 bases. V lost 5 bases, J lost 7 bases, and 4 bases stayed unmatched. This CDR3 has 12 amino acids. Germline V CDR1 and CDR2: GTSNPN, SVGIG (reference sequence). The CDR3 spells CAWLRDRGGYTF. In DNA form, the CDR3 reads TGTGCCTGGCTCCGGGACAGGGGTGGCTACACCTTC.

The chain carries TRBV2 and TRBJ2-5, with TRBD2 as a possible D gene (6 bases). The CDR3 sequence is 13 residues long. Germline-derived CDR1 and CDR2 are SNHLY and FYNNEI. V was trimmed by 4 bases and J by 5 bases, leaving 11 bases between them. Here the CDR3 DNA reads TGTGCCAGCAGTGCATGGAGGGAGGAGACCCAGTACTTC. Amino acids: CASSAWREETQYF.

This chain joins TRBV6-1 and TRBJ1-4; possibly TRBD1 for D (6 bases). Germline CDR1 reads MNHNS; CDR2 reads SASEGT. The V and J ends lost 1 base and 7 bases respectively, with 16 bases between them. The CDR3 spans 16 residues. CDR3 sequence (DNA): TGTGCCAGCAGTGAAGGTTTCGGGGGGGCCGGTGAAAAACTGTTTTTT. This encodes CASSEGFGGAGEKLFF.

The genes are TRBV6-1 and TRBJ1-1; no clear D. The germline gives CDR1 MNHNS, CDR2 SASEGT. V dropped 2 bases and J dropped 3 bases, with 13 bases sitting between them. There are 15 residues in the CDR3. The chain's CDR3 is CASSEISLRDTEAFF. CDR3 sequence (DNA): TGTGCCAGCAGTGAAATCTCGCTAAGAGACACTGAAGCTTTCTTT.

This chain connects TRBV5-6 to TRBJ2-7; D is unclear. This CDR3 spans 13 amino acids. The germline V gene has CDR1 SGHDT and CDR2 YYEEEE. Deletions cut 6 bases from V and 3 bases from J, with 13 bases between. The CDR3 region has the DNA TGTGCCAGCAAATCGGAGATGCGCTACGAGCAGTACTTC. It yields the protein CASKSEMRYEQYF.

J is TRBJ2-5 and V is TRBV7-3; D unresolved. Germline V gene lookup returns CDR1 SGHTA and CDR2 FQGTGA. This CDR3 region has 12 residues. V lost 2 bases and J lost 5, with 6 bases in between. For the CDR3, the DNA is TGTGCCAGCAGCTTAGATCGGGAGACCCAGTACTTC. It translates to CASSLDRETQYF.

The chain joins TRBV29-1 to TRBJ2-7, with 11 nucleotides matching TRBD1. V lost 6 bases, J lost 1 base, and 5 bases stayed unmatched. This CDR3 is built from 14 residues. The V gene's germline CDR1 is SQVTM and CDR2 ANQGSEA. The CDR3 loop is CSVCGTGGSYEQYF. CDR3 DNA sequence: TGCAGCGTCTGTGGGACAGGGGGGTCCTACGAGCAGTACTTC.

This clone was counted a few times. V usage is TRBV25-1 and J usage is TRBJ2-3; D gene ambiguous. Trimming took 4 bases from V and 1 from J, leaving 6 bases between them. In germline, CDR1 is MGHDK, CDR2 SYGVNS. The CDR3 runs to 13 residues. The CDR3 sequence: CASSAQGTDTQYF. The CDR3 nucleotides are TGTGCCAGCAGTGCCCAGGGCACAGATACGCAGTATTTT.

The chain uses TRBV18 and TRBJ2-3; 10 nucleotides line up with TRBD2. The trim removed 2 bases at V and 4 bases at J, leaving 3 bases unmatched. From germline, CDR1 is KGHSH and CDR2 LQKENI. The CDR3 spans 15 residues. The CDR3 loop reads CASSPTSGMPDTQYF. DNA of the CDR3: TGTGCCAGCTCACCAACTAGCGGGATGCCAGATACGCAGTATTTT.

This rearrangement joins TRBV28 to TRBJ1-2; D is unresolved. This CDR3 region has 12 residues. Germline V gives CDR1 MDHEN, CDR2 SYDVKM. The V and J ends lost 2 bases and 3 bases respectively, with 4 bases between them. The CDR3, as DNA: TGTGCCAGCAGTTTAGAGGACTATGGCTACACCTTC. This encodes CASSLEDYGYTF.

This clone was picked up one time. The chain links TRBV6-1 to TRBJ1-5, with D perhaps matching TRBD1 (5 bases). This CDR3 comprises 12 residues. CDR1 and CDR2 from the germline V gene are MNHNS and SASEGT. V was cut by 7 bases and J by 8 bases, with 12 bases left in between. CDR3 residues: CASTDGGEPQHF. The CDR3 coding sequence is TGTGCCAGCACAGACGGGGGTGAGCCCCAGCATTTT.

The chain uses TRBV7-9 and TRBJ1-2, with a weak D call TRBD1 (5 bases). Germline loops: CDR1 SEHNR, CDR2 FQNEAQ (reference sequence). V dropped 6 bases and J dropped 6 bases, with 17 bases sitting between them. This CDR3 spans 14 amino acids. The CDR3 region is CASSLEGPRNGYTF. DNA for the CDR3: TGTGCCAGCAGTTTGGAGGGACCTAGAAATGGCTACACCTTC.

The chain employs TRBV4-3 and TRBJ2-1; 8 bases align to TRBD2. V trimming: 2 bases; J trimming: 2 bases; junction bases outside the gene matches: 5. Per the germline V gene, CDR1 is LGHNA and CDR2 is YSLEER. The CDR3 length is 16 residues. The CDR3 coding sequence is TGCGCCAGCAGCCAATTACTAGCGGAGCCCTACAATGAGCAGTTCTTC. Translating gives CASSQLLAEPYNEQFF.

This sequence joins TRBV19 and TRBJ1-5; D is possibly TRBD1 (5 bases). Trimming cost V 3 bases and J 6 bases, with 15 bases left between them. In germline, CDR1 is LNHDA, CDR2 SQIVND (reference sequence). CDR3 size: 15 residues. The CDR3 protein is CASSIGQGIGQPQHF. For the CDR3, the DNA is TGTGCCAGTAGTATCGGCCAGGGAATCGGTCAGCCCCAGCATTTT.

This chain uses TRBV9 with TRBJ2-3; D not resolved. The CDR3 length is 15 residues. Deletions cut 0 bases from V and 6 bases from J, with 14 bases between. CDR1 is SGDLS and CDR2 is YYNGEE in the germline V gene. The CDR3 loop is CASSVEGLLKDTQYF. As DNA, the CDR3 is TGTGCCAGCAGCGTAGAAGGATTACTAAAGGATACGCAGTATTTT.

The CDR3: CASSRTGSGNTIYF. Here the CDR3 DNA reads TGTGCCAGCAGCCGTACAGGGTCTGGAAACACCATATATTTT. This rearrangement joins TRBV7-3 to TRBJ1-3; possible D gene TRBD1, 6 bases. CDR3 length: 14 residues. Germline CDR1 and CDR2: SGHTA and FQGTGA. Trimming took off 5 bases at V and 1 base at J, with 9 bases between the two ends.

The chain couples TRBV7-9 to TRBJ2-2, with D maybe TRBD1 (6 bases). Trimming pared 3 bases from V and 2 bases from J, leaving 13 bases between. Germline-derived CDR1 and CDR2 are SEHNR and FQNEAQ (reference sequence). The CDR3 consists of 16 residues. The CDR3 sequence is CASSFDKGVNTGELFF. The CDR3 DNA reads as TGTGCCAGCAGCTTTGATAAGGGGGTAAACACCGGGGAGCTGTTTTTT.

This rearrangement joins TRBV28 to TRBJ1-5; D is unresolved. The CDR3 has 15 amino acids. Germline CDR1 MDHEN, CDR2 SYDVKM. Between the trimmed V and J ends, which lost 5 bases and 3 bases, there was a span of 14 bases. CDR3 DNA: TGTGCCAGCAGTCTAACTAGACTCCTCAATCAGCCCCAGCATTTT. Encoded protein: CASSLTRLLNQPQHF.

The chain has TRBV5-1 and TRBJ2-1; 8 nucleotides agree with TRBD2. Germline lookup yields CDR1 SGHRS and CDR2 YFSETQ. This CDR3 is 16 amino acids long. Unmatched junction bases numbered 5, after V lost 0 bases and J lost 3 bases. This chain's CDR3 is CASSLGSGGSYNEQFF. The CDR3 DNA reads as TGCGCCAGCAGCTTGGGATCGGGAGGGAGCTACAATGAGCAGTTCTTC.

The rearrangement uses TRBV21-1 and TRBJ2-4; the DNA was not compared with TRBD2, the D call given in the table. TRBV21-1 is noted as a pseudogene. The CDR3 consists of 20 residues. The chain's CDR3 is CASSKSPLAGGTKAKNIQYF. In DNA form, the CDR3 reads TGTGCCAGCAGCAAAAGCCCTTTAGCGGGAGGGACGAAAGCCAAAAACATTCAGTACTTC.

V gene TRBV6-5 combines with J gene TRBJ2-1, with D possibly being TRBD2 (6 bases). This CDR3 has 15 residues. The V gene's germline CDR1 is MNHEY and CDR2 SVGAGI. Trimming removed 6 bases from V and 7 bases from J, with 19 bases in between. DNA for the CDR3: TGTGCCAGCAGGGTTGGTAGCGGTCCTGGGAATGAGCAGTTCTTC. This gives the protein CASRVGSGPGNEQFF.

This rearrangement joins TRBV6-1 to TRBJ1-2; 9 bases fit TRBD1. V shed 3 bases, J shed 4 bases, and the junction held 15 bases outside the gene matches. Germline V gene data show CDR1 as MNHNS and CDR2 as SASEGT. The CDR3 loop spans 18 amino acids. The CDR3 loop reads CASSDYGTGRLRAYGYTF. The CDR3 DNA follows: TGTGCCAGCAGTGATTACGGGACAGGGAGACTTCGGGCCTATGGCTACACCTTC.

J is TRBJ1-4 and V is TRBV7-9, with D possibly matching TRBD1 (6 bases). Germline CDR1 and CDR2: SEHNR and FQNEAQ (reference sequence). This CDR3 has 16 amino acids. The V end was cut by 5 bases, the J end by 8 bases, with 21 bases between. The CDR3 loop reads CASSPVVGGAGEKLFF. The CDR3 DNA sequence: TGTGCCAGCAGCCCTGTTGTTGGGGGGGCTGGGGAAAAACTGTTTTTT.

The chain couples TRBV18 to TRBJ1-5; D gene ambiguous. Germline V gene data show CDR1 as KGHSH and CDR2 as LQKENI. The CDR3 spans 13 residues. V lost 3 bases to trimming and J lost 4 bases, with 7 bases between them. The CDR3 DNA is TGTGCCAGCTCACCGCCGGGGAATCAGCCCCAGCATTTT. Amino acids: CASSPPGNQPQHF.

This chain joins TRBV7-8 and TRBJ1-1; 8 bases map to TRBD1. This CDR3 region has 14 residues. Germline V gives CDR1 SGHVS, CDR2 FQNEAQ. Trimming removed 5 bases from V and 5 bases from J; junction bases left unmatched: 7. This chain's CDR3 is CASSTDRGGTEAFF. In nucleotides, the CDR3 is TGTGCCAGCAGCACCGACAGGGGAGGGACTGAAGCTTTCTTT.

This clone was counted a single time. J is TRBJ1-2 and V is TRBV19; 9 bases map to TRBD1. CDR1 and CDR2 (germline): LNHDA, SQIVND (reference sequence). This CDR3 is built from 16 residues. After removal of 3 bases from V and 4 bases from J, the junction contained 9 bases not matched to a gene. DNA of the CDR3: TGTGCCAGTAGTATGGATGGTAACAGGGGGCTCTATGGCTACACCTTC. The encoded protein is CASSMDGNRGLYGYTF.